The 15 T cell receptor beta chains below come from one sample, sequenced in a study of blood T cell repertoires in COVID-19. Using immunoSEQ multiplex PCR, the repertoire was profiled, and TCRdb retains in-frame clones only, with some absent. The sample carries about 100,000 clones, 70% to 90% recorded once. The sequenced sample was peripheral blood. The source is a woman aged 55-69 years with acute or convalescent COVID-19.

The gene calls are TRBV25-1 and TRBJ1-2; 8 bases line up with TRBD1. The CDR3 totals 13 residues. Germline-derived CDR1 and CDR2 are MGHDK and SYGVNS. The junction had 3 bases not matched to a gene; V was cut back by 1 base and J by 8 bases. CDR3 nucleotide sequence: TGTGCCAGCAGTGAATGGACAGGGCAAGGCTACACCTTC. Translated: CASSEWTGQGYTF.

This chain uses TRBV5-6 with TRBJ1-4, with 8 bases matching TRBD1. Germline V gene data show CDR1 as SGHDT and CDR2 as YYEEEE. The CDR3 totals 15 residues. The junction had 5 bases not matched to a gene; V was cut back by 4 bases and J by 3 bases. CDR3 residues: CASSLVTGANEKLFF. As DNA, the CDR3 is TGTGCCAGCAGCCTCGTGACAGGGGCTAATGAAAAACTGTTTTTT.

The chain joins TRBV29-1 to TRBJ2-1; 9 bases agree with TRBD2. The germline V gene encodes CDR1 SQVTM and CDR2 ANQGSEA. The length of the CDR3 is 16 residues. V gave up 3 bases and J gave up 9 bases; unmatched junction bases: 15. The CDR3 sequence: CSVEPPGAGGTGEQFF. CDR3 DNA sequence: TGCAGCGTTGAGCCCCCTGGGGCGGGAGGGACGGGTGAGCAGTTCTTC.

This rearrangement joins TRBV6-2 or TRBV6-3 to TRBJ1-2, with TRBD1 matching over 7 bases. Germline lookup yields CDR1 MNHEY and CDR2 SVGEGT. This CDR3 comprises 19 residues. The ends lost 6 bases at V and 8 bases at J; junction bases unmatched: 27. The CDR3 protein is CASSHNGLAALTGPSGYTF. Written as DNA, the CDR3 is TGTGCCAGCAGCCACAACGGTTTGGCCGCTTTGACAGGGCCCTCGGGCTACACCTTC.

The V call is TRBV2, the J call TRBJ2-2, with a possible D match to TRBD1 (8 bases). V was pared by 6 bases and J by 5 bases, with 16 bases between. This CDR3 is 15 amino acids long. From germline, CDR1 is SNHLY and CDR2 FYNNEI. As DNA, the CDR3 is TGTGCCAGCAGGCAAGACAGGGGAGGGACCGGGGAGCTGTTTTTT. Its protein is CASRQDRGGTGELFF.

V usage is TRBV2 and J usage is TRBJ2-1; tentatively, D is TRBD1 (6 bases). This CDR3 is 12 amino acids long. Germline values: CDR1 SNHLY, CDR2 FYNNEI. V shed 5 bases and J shed 7 bases, with 9 bases lying between them. The CDR3, as DNA: TGTGCCAGCAGTTACAGGGTGAATGAGCAGTTCTTC. Translating gives CASSYRVNEQFF. The complete variable domain, with remaining parts taken from reference TRBV2 and TRBJ2-1, reads EPEVTQTPSHQVTQMGQEVILRCVPISNHLYFYWYRQILGQKVEFLVSFYNNEISEKSEIFDDQFSVERPDGSNFTLKIRSTKLEDSAMYFCASSYRVNEQFFGPGTRLTVL.

The CDR3 bases are TGTGCCATCAGTGAGTCGGTGGGGAGAAATGAAAAACTGTTTTTT. It yields the protein CAISESVGRNEKLFF. The chain is built from TRBV10-3 and TRBJ1-4; D gene uncertain. CDR3 length equals 15 residues. Germline loops: CDR1 ENHRY, CDR2 SYGVKD. The germline V and J ends were trimmed by 0 bases and 5 bases, with 10 bases remaining between them.

CDR3 nucleotide sequence: TGTGCCAGCAGCCAAGCGGGGAACACTGAAGCTTTCTTT. Translation gives CASSQAGNTEAFF. This chain connects TRBV4-2 to TRBJ1-1; D gene ambiguous. The CDR3 has 13 residues. V dropped 1 base and J dropped 1 base, with 4 bases sitting between them. Germline values: CDR1 LGHNA, CDR2 YNFKEQ.

The chain uses TRBV10-3 and TRBJ1-1; D remains ambiguous. This CDR3 is 13 amino acids long. The germline V gene has CDR1 ENHRY and CDR2 SYGVKD. Between the trimmed V and J ends, which lost 4 bases and 1 base, there was a span of 7 bases. CDR3 sequence reads: CAISGRGNTEAFF. The CDR3 DNA sequence: TGTGCCATCAGTGGACGGGGGAACACTGAAGCTTTCTTT.

V usage is TRBV28 and J usage is TRBJ2-7; D is perhaps TRBD1 (5 bases). Trimming left V 11 bases short and J 4 bases short, with 6 bases between. This CDR3 is 9 amino acids long. Germline lookup yields CDR1 MDHEN and CDR2 SYDVKM. For the CDR3, the DNA is TGTGCCTCAGGGTACGAGCAGTACTTC. Its translation: CASGYEQYF.

The V call is TRBV25-1, the J call TRBJ2-1; the D is unclear. The CDR3 covers 13 residues. Germline-derived CDR1 and CDR2 are MGHDK and SYGVNS. The ends were cut back, 3 bases at V and 5 bases at J, with 8 bases in the middle. DNA of the CDR3: TGTGCCAGCAGTGATTGGGCCAACAATGAGCAGTTCTTC. This sequence encodes CASSDWANNEQFF.

J is TRBJ1-2 and V is TRBV9; tentatively, D is TRBD1 (5 bases). This CDR3 spans 12 amino acids. Germline CDR1 SGDLS, CDR2 YYNGEE. Trimming took 4 bases from V and 4 from J, leaving 8 bases between them. CDR3 sequence reads: CASSRGAYGYTF. The CDR3 coding sequence is TGTGCCAGCAGCAGGGGTGCCTATGGCTACACCTTC.

Comments on this clone: The limits of the CDR3 on the DNA are not certain, so only TCRdb's listed CDR3 is given. The rearrangement links TRBV5-1 to TRBJ2-1; the table's D call, TRBD2, has no DNA check behind it. In germline, CDR1 is SGHRS, CDR2 YFSETQ. The CDR3 is 16 amino acids long, termini counted. CDR3 sequence: CASSFLWEGQGNEQFF.

The V gene is TRBV5-1, the J gene TRBJ1-3; D remains unclear. Germline V gives CDR1 SGHRS, CDR2 YFSETQ. Trimming removed 0 bases at V and 1 base at J, with 11 bases between. The CDR3 contains 16 residues. CDR3: CASSLANTGSGNTIYF. CDR3 in DNA: TGCGCCAGCAGCTTGGCCAACACGGGGTCTGGAAACACCATATATTTT.

The chain uses TRBV19 and TRBJ1-1; weak D call: TRBD1 (5 bases). V dropped 4 bases and J dropped 4 bases, with 16 bases sitting between them. CDR3 size: 15 residues. CDR1 and CDR2 (germline): LNHDA, SQIVND (reference sequence). The CDR3 bases are TGTGCCAGTAGTAAAGGGGCTAGGAGCATCACTGAAGCTTTCTTT. This gives the protein CASSKGARSITEAFF.